This T cell receptor (beta chain) was identified in a study of CD8+ T cells in alopecia areata. General study findings and limits: On tofacitinib, scalp and blood still held many of the expanded lesional clones. Elevated clonality characterized lesional scalp relative to normal scalp, particularly in alopecia totalis/universalis.

Extraction and reverse transcription of RNA yielded cDNA as the sequencing template. Repertoires were generated with immunoSEQ multiplex PCR, while TCRdb's copy carries only in-frame clones and drops some. Seen here are 110,000 to 150,000 clones, roughly 80% observed once, and the top ten hold 20% to 30%. As concerns this clone: Antigen unknown.

The germline V and J ends were trimmed by 5 bases and 0 bases, with 5 bases remaining between them. CDR3 length: 14 amino acids. Germline CDR1 and CDR2: SGHTA and FQGNSA. Treatment defined: oral pan-JAK inhibitor, 5-10 mg twice daily. Sorting of CD4+ and CD8+ T cells was performed on PBMCs. The V and J genes are TRBV7-2 and TRBJ1-6, with D unclear. This TCR was sampled from a human donor with alopecia areata. The specimen comprised CD8+ T cells sorted from blood, sampled at week 4, from a patient treated with tofacitinib. The CDR3 here is CASSHSSYNSPLHF. The DNA for the CDR3 is TGTGCCAGCAGCCATAGCTCCTATAATTCACCCCTCCACTTT. Drawing the rest from reference TRBV7-2 and TRBJ1-6, the complete variable domain is GAGVSQSPSNKVTEKGKDVELRCDPISGHTALYWYRQSLGQGLEFLIYFQGNSAPDKSGLPSDRFSAERTGGSVSTLTIQRTQQEDSAVYLCASSHSSYNSPLHFGNGTRLTVT.